This TCR beta chain was recovered during a study of T cell repertoires in cytomegalovirus infection. For the study at large: Through public TCR beta signatures, both CMV infection and matching HLA type were indicated. Study findings and constraints: Cumulative frequency of public TCR beta families picked out carriers of CMV plus the relevant HLA. Predominance within the ex vivo response was attributable to HLA-C-restricted CMV-specific TCR beta clonotypes.

Each CDR3 protein gets one entry after TCRdb re-called the reads with MiXCR. The sample holds about 600,000 distinct CDR3 sequences, approximately 24% seen once. This clonotype has just a few counts. Its antigen is currently unknown. The receptor comes from a human donor in good health (CMV status not recorded). Some clones in this sample may be carry-over from other donors' samples. The specimen sequenced was CD8+ T cells from PBMCs.

The DNA for the CDR3 is TGCGCCAGCAGCCTCCTCCCAGGGGTCGATGAGCAGTTCTTC. Encoded protein: CASSLLPGVDEQFF. The chain joins TRBV4-1 to TRBJ2-1; D is possibly TRBD1 (6 bases). The CDR3 is made up of 14 amino acids. Germline V lookup: CDR1 MGHRA, CDR2 YSYEKL. V was pared by 4 bases and J by 8 bases, with 15 bases between.